These 27 T cell receptor beta chains were all obtained from the same sample, sequenced in a study of blood T cell repertoires in COVID-19. Only in-frame clones appear in the TCRdb table, and some are missing; sequencing was by immunoSEQ multiplex PCR. Among about 240,000 clones listed, nearly 95% were seen once. Sequenced: peripheral blood. The receptors come from a man in his thirties or forties with COVID-19, enrolled during active disease.

This clone is a singleton in its sample. This chain connects TRBV2 to TRBJ1-1; TRBD1 might be the D (5 bases). CDR1 is SNHLY and CDR2 is FYNNEI in the germline V gene. V lost 8 bases and J 0 bases, leaving 16 bases between the germline ends. The CDR3 sequence is 15 residues long. CDR3 loop: CASGGTAIMNTEAFF. The CDR3 bases are TGTGCCAGCGGCGGGACGGCGATAATGAACACTGAAGCTTTCTTT.

The chain couples TRBV4-2 to TRBJ2-1; D call uncertain. The V end lost 4 bases, the J end lost 5 bases, and 12 bases lay between the germline ends. CDR3 length: 14 amino acids. Per the germline V gene, CDR1 is LGHNA and CDR2 is YNFKEQ. CDR3 loop: CASSRRSSNNEQFF. CDR3 in DNA: TGTGCCAGCAGCCGTAGGAGTTCTAACAATGAGCAGTTCTTC.

This chain joins TRBV6-5 and TRBJ2-1; the match to TRBD2 covers 15 bases. V was pared by 8 bases and J by 1 base, with 0 bases of the junction left unmatched. Germline CDR1 MNHEY, CDR2 SVGAGI. This CDR3 spans 15 amino acids. CDR3 sequence reads: CASGTSGGSYNEQFF. The CDR3 bases are TGTGCCAGCGGGACTAGCGGGGGGTCCTACAATGAGCAGTTCTTC.

The V gene is TRBV6-5, the J gene TRBJ1-1; D possibly corresponds to TRBD1 (6 bases). The CDR3 totals 14 residues. Germline V CDR1 and CDR2: MNHEY, SVGAGI. V was trimmed by 2 bases and J by 10 bases, leaving 17 bases between them. The CDR3 protein is CASSYGGQTRRAFF. Written as DNA, the CDR3 is TGTGCCAGCAGTTACGGAGGACAGACCAGGCGAGCTTTCTTT.

The chain links TRBV19 to TRBJ2-7; D uncertain. Germline values: CDR1 LNHDA, CDR2 SQIVND (reference sequence). CDR3 length: 14 residues. The V end was cut by 7 bases, the J end by 5 bases, with 18 bases between. The chain's CDR3 is CASIPYSGNHEQYF. DNA for the CDR3: TGTGCCAGTATTCCCTATTCGGGTAACCACGAGCAGTACTTC.

This chain connects TRBV3-1 (or the pseudogene TRBV3-2) to TRBJ2-4; 10 bases are a match to TRBD2. Germline assignment: CDR1 LGHDT and CDR2 YNNKEL (reference sequence). The CDR3 totals 15 residues. The junction had 4 bases not matched to a gene; V was cut back by 1 base and J by 7 bases. The CDR3 DNA is TGTGCCAGCAGCCAAGGGACTAGCGGCGGTAACATTCAGTACTTC. Its translation is CASSQGTSGGNIQYF.

The rearrangement links TRBV5-4 to TRBJ2-2; the D gene is possibly TRBD2 (6 bases). There are 15 residues in the CDR3. Germline V gene lookup returns CDR1 SGHNT and CDR2 YYREEE (reference sequence). The V end lost 0 bases, the J end lost 2 bases, and 8 bases lay between the germline ends. The chain's CDR3 is CASSLGGVNTGELFF. CDR3 nucleotide sequence: TGTGCCAGCAGCTTGGGGGGGGTAAACACCGGGGAGCTGTTTTTT. Full variable domain (missing parts from reference TRBV5-4 and TRBJ2-2): ETGVTQSPTHLIKTRGQQVTLRCSSQSGHNTVSWYQQALGQGPQFIFQYYREEENGRGNFPPRFSGLQFPNYSSELNVNALELDDSALYLCASSLGGVNTGELFFGEGSRLTVL.

V and J are TRBV21-1 and TRBJ2-7; TRBD1 is taken as the D call from the table, unchecked against the DNA. TRBV21-1 is a recognized pseudogene. The CDR3 runs to 16 residues. CDR3 nucleotides: TGTGCCAGCAGCAAAGCGGGCAGGAAGGCTACCTACGAGCAGTACTTC. Translating gives CASSKAGRKATYEQYF.

This chain links TRBV7-5 with TRBJ1-4. TRBV7-5 is flagged as a pseudogene. The CDR3 has 15 residues. The CDR3: CVRSTKSLFIEKLFF. The CDR3 DNA follows: TGTGTCAGAAGCACTAAGTCCCTGTTTATAGAAAAACTGTTTTTT.

CDR3 sequence: CASSLAIRGIDTEAFF. The CDR3 DNA is TGTGCCAGCAGCTTAGCTATAAGGGGGATCGACACTGAAGCTTTCTTT. The V gene is TRBV11-2, the J gene TRBJ1-1, with D maybe TRBD1 (6 bases). V was clipped by 1 base and J by 3 bases, with 15 bases between them. This CDR3 region has 16 residues. Germline values: CDR1 SGHAT, CDR2 FQNNGV.

The chain carries TRBV5-4 and TRBJ2-3, with TRBD1 matching over 10 bases. The CDR3 spans 16 residues. Unmatched junction bases numbered 7, after V lost 5 bases and J lost 1 base. Looked up from germline, CDR1 is SGHNT and CDR2 is YYREEE (reference sequence). CDR3 bases: TGTGCCAGCAGTTATAAGACAGGGGGCGGCACAGATACGCAGTATTTT. Its protein is CASSYKTGGGTDTQYF.

The V gene is TRBV6-5, the J gene TRBJ1-4, with 8 bases matching TRBD1. The CDR3 is 16 residues long. Germline V gene sequence: CDR1 MNHEY, CDR2 SVGAGI. V gave up 4 bases and J gave up 11 bases; unmatched junction bases: 15. CDR3 nucleotide sequence: TGTGCCAGCAGTTCCCGGACAGGGACGGATTTAAGGAAACTGTTTTTT. It translates to CASSSRTGTDLRKLFF.

The chain joins TRBV2 to TRBJ1-1; D ambiguous. Trimming took 8 bases from V and 2 from J, leaving 12 bases between them. This CDR3 is built from 13 residues. Per the germline V gene, CDR1 is SNHLY and CDR2 is FYNNEI. CDR3 sequence reads: CASGGQANTEAFF. CDR3 sequence (DNA): TGTGCCAGCGGAGGGCAGGCTAACACTGAAGCTTTCTTT.

The V gene is TRBV19, the J gene TRBJ1-5; 9 bases agree with TRBD1. The germline gives CDR1 LNHDA, CDR2 SQIVND (reference sequence). The junction had 8 bases not matched to a gene; V was cut back by 4 bases and J by 4 bases. The CDR3 sequence is 16 residues long. The CDR3: CASSTPGQGLNQPQHF. The CDR3 DNA sequence: TGTGCCAGTAGTACCCCGGGACAGGGTTTGAATCAGCCCCAGCATTTT.

The J gene is TRBJ1-4, the V gene TRBV28; a possible D gene is TRBD1 (6 bases). This CDR3 region has 17 residues. CDR1 and CDR2 from the germline V gene are MDHEN and SYDVKM. Trimming took 6 bases from V and 4 from J, leaving 21 bases between them. This CDR3 reads CASRNQGGRGVNEKLFF. CDR3 sequence (DNA): TGTGCCAGCAGAAACCAGGGTGGGAGGGGGGTTAATGAAAAACTGTTTTTT.

The chain employs TRBV29-1 and TRBJ2-1, with 9 bases lining up with TRBD2. Germline assignment: CDR1 SQVTM and CDR2 ANQGSEA. The CDR3 covers 14 residues. The ends lost 6 bases at V and 2 bases at J; junction bases unmatched: 5. The DNA of the CDR3 is TGCAGCGTCTCAATAGCGGGGGCCTACAATGAGCAGTTCTTC. It specifies CSVSIAGAYNEQFF.

The chain carries TRBV5-1 and TRBJ2-7; 10 nucleotides align to TRBD2. This CDR3 has 16 amino acids. Germline lookup yields CDR1 SGHRS and CDR2 YFSETQ. V was clipped by 0 bases and J by 3 bases; unmatched bases: 6. This chain's CDR3 is CASSLAFSSGGYEQYF. For the CDR3, the DNA is TGCGCCAGCAGCTTGGCCTTTTCTAGCGGGGGCTACGAGCAGTACTTC.

CDR3 DNA sequence: TGTGCCAGCAGCTTAGTCCCAGGGGGGAACACTGAAGCTTTCTTT. It is translated as CASSLVPGGNTEAFF. V usage is TRBV7-2 and J usage is TRBJ1-1, with 7 positions matching TRBD1. Germline V CDR1 and CDR2: SGHTA, FQGNSA. Unmatched junction bases numbered 3, after V lost 1 base and J lost 1 base. The CDR3 totals 15 residues. The full variable domain, with the rest looked up from reference TRBV7-2 and TRBJ1-1, is GAGVSQSPSNKVTEKGKDVELRCDPISGHTALYWYRQSLGQGLEFLIYFQGNSAPDKSGLPSDRFSAERTGGSVSTLTIQRTQQEDSAVYLCASSLVPGGNTEAFFGQGTRLTVV.

This chain links TRBV5-1 with TRBJ1-1; 9 bases align to TRBD1. The CDR3 loop spans 15 amino acids. The trim removed 1 base at V and 5 bases at J, leaving 6 bases unmatched. The germline V gene has CDR1 SGHRS and CDR2 YFSETQ. The CDR3 reads CASSLSGTGSTEAFF. The CDR3 DNA follows: TGCGCCAGCAGCTTGAGTGGGACAGGGTCTACTGAAGCTTTCTTT.

The gene calls are TRBV5-1 and TRBJ2-3, with 9 bases matching TRBD1. The length of the CDR3 is 16 residues. Germline-derived CDR1 and CDR2 are SGHRS and YFSETQ. V trimming: 3 bases; J trimming: 1 base; junction bases outside the gene matches: 6. CDR3 region: CASSSGQGRGTDTQYF. The DNA for the CDR3 is TGCGCCAGCAGCTCGGGACAGGGACGGGGCACAGATACGCAGTATTTT. The variable domain in full, with the rest retrieved from reference TRBV5-1 and TRBJ2-3, is KAGVTQTPRYLIKTRGQQVTLSCSPISGHRSVSWYQQTPGQGLQFLFEYFSETQRNKGNFPGRFSGRQFSNSRSEMNVSTLELGDSALYLCASSSGQGRGTDTQYFGPGTRLTVL.

The chain combines TRBV6-5 with TRBJ1-1, with 7 positions matching TRBD1. Germline V gives CDR1 MNHEY, CDR2 SVGAGI. This CDR3 is built from 14 residues. V lost 5 bases and J lost 5; bases outside the gene matches: 8. In nucleotides, the CDR3 is TGTGCCAGCAGTACATCGACAGGGAGGACTGAAGCTTTCTTT. Amino acid sequence: CASSTSTGRTEAFF.

CDR3 bases: TGCGCCAGCAGCCCACAGGGTACCGAAAACATTCAGTACTTC. Protein: CASSPQGTENIQYF. V gene TRBV5-1 combines with J gene TRBJ2-4; D is perhaps TRBD1 (6 bases). The CDR3 is 14 amino acids. Trimming took 4 bases from V and 5 from J, leaving 13 bases between them. Germline CDR1 reads SGHRS; CDR2 reads YFSETQ. Full variable domain (remainder filled in from reference TRBV5-1 and TRBJ2-4): KAGVTQTPRYLIKTRGQQVTLSCSPISGHRSVSWYQQTPGQGLQFLFEYFSETQRNKGNFPGRFSGRQFSNSRSEMNVSTLELGDSALYLCASSPQGTENIQYFGAGTRLSVL.

V and J are TRBV19 and TRBJ1-2; 9 positions match TRBD1. The CDR3 runs to 15 residues. The V gene end was trimmed by 3 bases and the J gene end by 8 bases; junction bases not matched to a gene: 10. The germline V gene has CDR1 LNHDA and CDR2 SQIVND (reference sequence). The CDR3 DNA reads TGTGCCAGTAGTATGACCCCGGACAGGGGAGAAGGCTACACCTTC. Its translation: CASSMTPDRGEGYTF.

This chain connects TRBV7-6 to TRBJ1-1; D ambiguous. Germline CDR1 is SGHVS and CDR2 is FNYEAQ. V dropped 6 bases and J dropped 4 bases, with 12 bases sitting between them. This CDR3 is built from 13 residues. As DNA, the CDR3 is TGTGCCAGCAGTTCAGCGGGTTCCACTGAAGCTTTCTTT. Its protein is CASSSAGSTEAFF.

The rearrangement links TRBV2 to TRBJ2-3, with 10 bases matching TRBD2. V was pared by 2 bases and J by 3 bases, with 5 bases of the junction left unmatched. There are 16 residues in the CDR3. Looked up from germline, CDR1 is SNHLY and CDR2 is FYNNEI. This CDR3 is CASSELDSGGTDTQYF. The CDR3 DNA reads as TGTGCCAGCAGTGAACTCGATAGCGGGGGGACAGATACGCAGTATTTT.

The V gene is TRBV13, the J gene TRBJ2-1; 9 bases are a match to TRBD2. The CDR3 runs 16 residues. CDR1 and CDR2 from the germline V gene are PRHDT and FYEKMQ (reference sequence). V was pared by 5 bases and J by 7 bases, with 12 bases of the junction left unmatched. CDR3 nucleotide sequence: TGTGCCAGCAGCACCCGCGGGGGGGTGGGGTATAATGAGCAGTTCTTC. This translates into CASSTRGGVGYNEQFF. Combining the CDR3 with reference TRBV13 and TRBJ2-1 gives the whole variable domain AAGVIQSPRHLIKEKRETATLKCYPIPRHDTVYWYQQGPGQDPQFLISFYEKMQSDKGSIPDRFSAQQFSDYHSELNMSSLELGDSALYFCASSTRGGVGYNEQFFGPGTRLTVL.

V and J are TRBV12-3 or TRBV12-4 and TRBJ1-1, with 8 positions matching TRBD1. V was pared by 6 bases and J by 4 bases, with 4 bases of the junction left unmatched. CDR3 size: 13 residues. The chain's CDR3 is CASSPQGVTEAFF. The DNA of the CDR3 is TGTGCCAGCAGCCCACAGGGGGTCACTGAAGCTTTCTTT.